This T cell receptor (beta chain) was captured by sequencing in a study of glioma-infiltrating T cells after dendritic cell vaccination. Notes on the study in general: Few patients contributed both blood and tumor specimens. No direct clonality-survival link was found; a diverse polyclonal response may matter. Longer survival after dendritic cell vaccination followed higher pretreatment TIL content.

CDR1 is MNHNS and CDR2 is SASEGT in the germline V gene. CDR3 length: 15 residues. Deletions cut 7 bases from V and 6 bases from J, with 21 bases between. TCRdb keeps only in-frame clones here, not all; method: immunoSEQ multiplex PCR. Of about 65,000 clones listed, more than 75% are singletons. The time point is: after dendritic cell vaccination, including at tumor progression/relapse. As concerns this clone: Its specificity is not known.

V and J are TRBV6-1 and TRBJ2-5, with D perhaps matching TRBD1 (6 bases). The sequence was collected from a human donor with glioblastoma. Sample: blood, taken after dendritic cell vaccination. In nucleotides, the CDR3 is TGTGCCAGCATTAGGACAGACCCGCAAAGGCAGACCCAGTACTTC. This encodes CASIRTDPQRQTQYF.